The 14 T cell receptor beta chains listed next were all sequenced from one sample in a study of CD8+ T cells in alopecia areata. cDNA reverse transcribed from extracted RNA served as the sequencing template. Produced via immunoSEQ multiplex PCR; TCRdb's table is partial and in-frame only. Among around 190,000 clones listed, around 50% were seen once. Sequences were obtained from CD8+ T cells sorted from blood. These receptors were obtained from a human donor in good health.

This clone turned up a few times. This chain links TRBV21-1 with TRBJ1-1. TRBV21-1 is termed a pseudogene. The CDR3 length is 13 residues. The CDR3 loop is CALSGTANTEAFF. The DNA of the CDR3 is TGTGCCCTCAGCGGGACAGCGAACACTGAAGCTTTCTTT.

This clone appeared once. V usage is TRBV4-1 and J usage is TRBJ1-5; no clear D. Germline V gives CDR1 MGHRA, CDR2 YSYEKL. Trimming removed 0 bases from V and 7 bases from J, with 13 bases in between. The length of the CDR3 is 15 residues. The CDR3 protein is CASSQEGGSGQPQHF. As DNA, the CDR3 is TGCGCCAGCAGCCAAGAAGGTGGTAGCGGGCAGCCCCAGCATTTT.

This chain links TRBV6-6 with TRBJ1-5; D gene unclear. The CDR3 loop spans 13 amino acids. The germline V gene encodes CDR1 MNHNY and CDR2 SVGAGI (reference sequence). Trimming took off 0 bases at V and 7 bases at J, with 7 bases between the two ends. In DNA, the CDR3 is TGTGCCAGCAGTTACTCTACCCCCCAGCCCCAGCATTTT. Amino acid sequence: CASSYSTPQPQHF.

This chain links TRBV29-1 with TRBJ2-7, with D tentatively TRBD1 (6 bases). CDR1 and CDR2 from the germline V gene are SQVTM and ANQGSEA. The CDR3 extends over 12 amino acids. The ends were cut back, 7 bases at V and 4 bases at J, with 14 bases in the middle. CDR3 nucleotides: TGCAGCGCTGACGTACAGGGATACGAGCAGTACTTC. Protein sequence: CSADVQGYEQYF.

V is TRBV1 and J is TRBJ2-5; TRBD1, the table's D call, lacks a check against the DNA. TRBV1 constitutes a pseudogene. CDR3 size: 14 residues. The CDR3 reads CTSSLGQTAETQYF. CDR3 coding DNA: TGCACCAGCAGCCTGGGACAGACCGCCGAGACCCAGTACTTC.

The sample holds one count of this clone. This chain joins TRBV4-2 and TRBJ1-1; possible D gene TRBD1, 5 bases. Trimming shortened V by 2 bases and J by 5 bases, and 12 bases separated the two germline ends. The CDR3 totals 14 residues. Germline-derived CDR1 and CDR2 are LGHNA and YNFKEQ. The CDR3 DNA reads TGTGCCAGCAGCCAAATTGGGGGGGGGACTGAAGCTTTCTTT. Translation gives CASSQIGGGTEAFF.

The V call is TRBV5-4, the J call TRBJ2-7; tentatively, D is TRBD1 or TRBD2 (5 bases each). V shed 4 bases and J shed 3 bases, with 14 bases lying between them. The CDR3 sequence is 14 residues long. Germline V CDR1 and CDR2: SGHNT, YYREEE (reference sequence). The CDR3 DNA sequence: TGTGCCAGCAGCGGCACGGGACCATTCTACGAGCAGTACTTC. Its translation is CASSGTGPFYEQYF.

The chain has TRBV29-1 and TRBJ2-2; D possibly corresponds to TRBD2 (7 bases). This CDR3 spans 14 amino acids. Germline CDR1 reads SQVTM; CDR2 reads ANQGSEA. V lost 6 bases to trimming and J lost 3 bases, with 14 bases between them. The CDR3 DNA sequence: TGCAGCGTGGTTGAGGGGGGGTACACCGGGGAGCTGTTTTTT. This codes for CSVVEGGYTGELFF.

The chain's CDR3 is CASSPARGGYTF. The CDR3 DNA reads TGTGCCAGCAGCCCAGCACGGGGCGGCTACACCTTC. The chain links TRBV16 to TRBJ1-2, with D perhaps TRBD1 (5 bases). Germline lookup yields CDR1 KGHSY and CDR2 FQNENV. The germline V and J ends were trimmed by 4 bases and 8 bases, with 11 bases remaining between them. The CDR3 length is 12 residues.

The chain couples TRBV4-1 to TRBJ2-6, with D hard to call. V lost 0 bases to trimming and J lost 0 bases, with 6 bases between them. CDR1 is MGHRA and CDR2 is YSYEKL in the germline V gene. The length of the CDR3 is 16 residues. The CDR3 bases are TGCGCCAGCAGCCAAGAGTCGATCTCTGGGGCCAACGTCCTGACTTTC. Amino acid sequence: CASSQESISGANVLTF.

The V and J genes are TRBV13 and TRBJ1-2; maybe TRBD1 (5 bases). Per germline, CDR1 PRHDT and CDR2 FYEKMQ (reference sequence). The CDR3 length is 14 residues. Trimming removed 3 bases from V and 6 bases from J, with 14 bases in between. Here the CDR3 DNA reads TGTGCCAGCAGCTTGGAGGGGAGGCGGGATGGCTACACCTTC. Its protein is CASSLEGRRDGYTF.

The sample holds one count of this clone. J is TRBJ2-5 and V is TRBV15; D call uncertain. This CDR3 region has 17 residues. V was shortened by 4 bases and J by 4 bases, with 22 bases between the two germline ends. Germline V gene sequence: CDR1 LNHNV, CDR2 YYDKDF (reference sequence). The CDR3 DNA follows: TGTGCCACCAGCAAGACAACAGACCTAGTGGCACCAGAGACCCAGTACTTC. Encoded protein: CATSKTTDLVAPETQYF.

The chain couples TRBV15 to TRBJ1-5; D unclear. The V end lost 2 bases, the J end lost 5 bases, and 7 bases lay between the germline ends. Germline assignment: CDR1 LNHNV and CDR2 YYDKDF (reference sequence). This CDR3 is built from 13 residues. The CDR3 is CATSRTLDQPQHF. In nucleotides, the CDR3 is TGTGCCACCAGCAGAACTCTGGATCAGCCCCAGCATTTT.

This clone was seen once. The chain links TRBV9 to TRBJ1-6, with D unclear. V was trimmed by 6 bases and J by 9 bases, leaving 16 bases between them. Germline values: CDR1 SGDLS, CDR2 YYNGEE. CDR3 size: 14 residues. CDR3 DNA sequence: TGTGCCAGCACCGAGGGAGATTCTACTTCACCCCTCCACTTT. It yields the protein CASTEGDSTSPLHF.